This TCR beta chain was sequenced in a study of blood T cell repertoires in COVID-19. Study processing details: Amplified reference gene primers provided the basis for estimating nucleated cell counts. TCRdb's copy holds only in-frame clones and misses some; the assay was immunoSEQ multiplex PCR. V and J calls and clone size are given by that table; D and trimming were obtained from the DNA. The sample has some 180,000 clones, around 89% seen once; the top ten hold approximately 5.6%. The CDR3 extends over 14 amino acids. Trimming at V came to 4 bases and at J to 10 bases, leaving 11 bases not matched to a gene. Germline-derived CDR1 and CDR2 are SGHDT and YYEEEE.

The receptor comes from a man in his forties with active or convalescent COVID-19. The chain employs TRBV5-6 and TRBJ1-1, with 9 bases matching TRBD1. Sequencing input: peripheral blood. The CDR3: CASSTGQGRFGAFF. CDR3 DNA: TGTGCCAGCAGCACGGGACAGGGAAGGTTCGGAGCTTTCTTT.